This TCR beta chain comes out of a study of vaccination effects on CD4 cells after COVID-19. Study as a whole: Post-vaccine samples followed the second dose by a median of 72 days. General study findings and limits: Convalescent patients in the study were few, and early post-infection timepoints were absent.

As regards this clone: The antigen is undetermined.

The CDR3 sequence is 18 residues long. The germline gives CDR1 SNHLY, CDR2 FYNNEI. V was clipped by 5 bases and J by 9 bases; unmatched bases: 15. Following a roughly 9-day culture, CD4+ T cells were purified. The cohort was immunized with two doses of either the BNT162b2 or mRNA-1273 vaccine. Clones were sequenced by immunoSEQ multiplex PCR, and TCRdb holds only the in-frame ones, with some missing. Of tens of thousands of clones listed, nearly 75% are singletons. This TCR derives from a human donor who received a COVID-19 vaccine. The V and J genes are TRBV2 and TRBJ2-5; 16 positions match TRBD2. The source was CD4+ T cells from PBMCs cultured without peptide, collected after COVID-19 vaccination. DNA for the CDR3: TGTGCCAGCAGTATGCCGGGACTAGCGGGGGGGGGCCAAGGGCCCCAGTACTTC. Protein sequence: CASSMPGLAGGGQGPQYF.